What follows are 26 T cell receptor beta chains derived from one specimen sequenced in a study of blood T cell repertoires in COVID-19. Here immunoSEQ multiplex PCR was the method, and the copy in TCRdb shows in-frame clones only, minus some. The sample consists of tens of thousands of clones, 85% to 95% of them appearing once. Sequencing was performed on peripheral blood. The receptor set was obtained from a human donor in a cohort sampled during active COVID-19.

CDR3 DNA: TGTGCCAGCAGCTTAGACCCAGCTGACAGGCTAAGCTCTGGAAACACCATATATTTT. This translates into CASSLDPADRLSSGNTIYF. The chain combines TRBV7-2 with TRBJ1-3, with D possibly matching TRBD1 (6 bases). The CDR3 has 19 amino acids. Germline V gene sequence: CDR1 SGHTA, CDR2 FQGNSA. V lost 1 base, J lost 0 bases, and 19 bases lay in between.

This clone was seen only a few times. V is TRBV19 and J is TRBJ2-7; tentatively, D is TRBD1 (6 bases). The V end lost 1 base, the J end lost 0 bases, and 16 bases lay between the germline ends. The length of the CDR3 is 17 residues. CDR1 is LNHDA, CDR2 SQIVND, per germline (reference sequence). CDR3 sequence reads: CASSIGTNRVSSYEQYF. In nucleotides, the CDR3 is TGTGCCAGTAGTATAGGAACGAACAGGGTGAGCTCCTACGAGCAGTACTTC.

This chain uses TRBV28 with TRBJ1-1, with 8 positions matching TRBD1. The CDR3 length is 15 residues. Germline values: CDR1 MDHEN, CDR2 SYDVKM. The trim removed 6 bases at V and 6 bases at J, leaving 12 bases unmatched. As DNA, the CDR3 is TGTGCCAGCAGCACATACCGCAGGGGGCTCGCTGAAGCTTTCTTT. It specifies CASSTYRRGLAEAFF.

This clone came up once. The gene calls are TRBV4-1 and TRBJ2-7, with unresolved D. Germline V gene lookup returns CDR1 MGHRA and CDR2 YSYEKL. Trimming pared 4 bases from V and 6 bases from J, leaving 16 bases between. The CDR3 sequence is 14 residues long. The CDR3 region has the DNA TGCGCCAGCAGCCCGCCCGGTAGTCCCTCCGAGCAGTACTTC. Protein product: CASSPPGSPSEQYF.

This clone was found once. This chain links TRBV2 with TRBJ1-3; 10 nucleotides align to TRBD1. The CDR3 is 15 amino acids. Germline CDR1 reads SNHLY; CDR2 reads FYNNEI. V dropped 7 bases and J dropped 3; count of bases not matched to a gene: 6. The CDR3 region is CASIRGQGNGNTIYF. As DNA, the CDR3 is TGTGCCAGCATTAGGGGACAGGGGAATGGAAACACCATATATTTT. Supplemented by reference TRBV2 and TRBJ1-3, the full variable domain reads EPEVTQTPSHQVTQMGQEVILRCVPISNHLYFYWYRQILGQKVEFLVSFYNNEISEKSEIFDDQFSVERPDGSNFTLKIRSTKLEDSAMYFCASIRGQGNGNTIYFGEGSWLTVV.

For the CDR3, the DNA is TGTGCCAGCAGTGGTGAGATCTCCTATAATTCACCCCTCCACTTT. This sequence encodes CASSGEISYNSPLHF. This chain joins TRBV2 and TRBJ1-6; D uncertain. Germline lookup yields CDR1 SNHLY and CDR2 FYNNEI. The length of the CDR3 is 15 residues. V lost 4 bases, J lost 0 bases, and 7 bases lay in between.

This chain's CDR3 is CASSPPPGSTTDTQYF. The CDR3 DNA sequence: TGTGCCAGCAGCCCCCCTCCGGGATCGACCACAGATACGCAGTATTTT. The rearrangement uses TRBV7-3 and TRBJ2-3; maybe TRBD2 (5 bases). V gave up 5 bases and J gave up 2 bases, with 17 bases separating them. The CDR3 is made up of 16 amino acids. CDR1 is SGHTA, CDR2 FQGTGA, per germline.

This clone has a single count. The chain combines TRBV3-1 (or the pseudogene TRBV3-2) with TRBJ2-7, with D possibly matching TRBD2 (5 bases). Trimming pared 0 bases from V and 0 bases from J, leaving 21 bases between. Germline CDR1 LGHDT, CDR2 YNNKEL (reference sequence). The CDR3 has 19 residues. CDR3 bases: TGTGCCAGCAGCCAAGATAAAGGACTGGGTCTAGCCAACTCCTACGAGCAGTACTTC. It yields the protein CASSQDKGLGLANSYEQYF.

The V and J genes are TRBV15 and TRBJ1-6; tentatively, D is TRBD1 (5 bases). Germline loops: CDR1 LNHNV, CDR2 YYDKDF (reference sequence). This CDR3 is built from 15 residues. The ends were cut back, 1 base at V and 7 bases at J, with 11 bases in the middle. The CDR3 coding sequence is TGTGCCACCAGCAGAGCGGGGGATCTAAATTCACCCCTCCACTTT. Its protein is CATSRAGDLNSPLHF.

CDR3 nucleotide sequence: TGTGCCAGCAGCCAAGCCGGGACAGTAATATTCTATGGCTACACCTTC. Translation: CASSQAGTVIFYGYTF. The chain combines TRBV14 with TRBJ1-2; 7 bases line up with TRBD1. Per the germline V gene, CDR1 is SGHDN and CDR2 is FVKESK. V was clipped by 1 base and J by 4 bases; unmatched bases: 9. This CDR3 is built from 16 residues.

This sequence joins TRBV7-2 and TRBJ1-2; a possible D gene is TRBD1 (6 bases). Germline CDR1 SGHTA, CDR2 FQGNSA. This CDR3 has 13 amino acids. V gave up 5 bases and J gave up 5 bases, with 12 bases separating them. The CDR3 region is CASSPETGYGYTF. CDR3 DNA: TGTGCCAGCAGCCCGGAAACAGGGTATGGCTACACCTTC.

The chain links TRBV4-3 to TRBJ1-2; 7 positions agree with TRBD1. The V and J ends lost 5 bases and 8 bases, in that order; junction bases with no gene match: 8. The germline V gene has CDR1 LGHNA and CDR2 YSLEER. There are 13 residues in the CDR3. The CDR3 sequence is CASSYQGGEGYTF. The CDR3, as DNA: TGCGCCAGCAGCTATCAGGGGGGTGAGGGCTACACCTTC.

The rearrangement links TRBV7-8 to TRBJ1-1; D remains unclear. The germline V gene has CDR1 SGHVS and CDR2 FQNEAQ. This CDR3 has 13 residues. V lost 0 bases, J lost 5 bases, and 7 bases lay in between. CDR3 sequence reads: CASSLAEVTEAFF. Here the CDR3 DNA reads TGTGCCAGCAGCTTAGCTGAGGTTACTGAAGCTTTCTTT.

The chain uses TRBV28 and TRBJ1-4; TRBD1 matches 7 bases. The CDR3 has 16 residues. CDR1 is MDHEN and CDR2 is SYDVKM in the germline V gene. V gave up 6 bases and J gave up 8 bases; unmatched junction bases: 15. The CDR3 coding sequence is TGTGCCAGCAGCTTTGCCCGACAGGGACGAGGGGAAAAACTGTTTTTT. Its translation: CASSFARQGRGEKLFF.

The V gene is TRBV4-2, the J gene TRBJ2-1; TRBD2 matches at 10 bases. The CDR3 totals 17 residues. V trimming: 2 bases; J trimming: 4 bases; junction bases outside the gene matches: 8. Germline V lookup: CDR1 LGHNA, CDR2 YNFKEQ. DNA of the CDR3: TGTGCCAGCAGCCAACTCACCGGGACTAGCGATTACAATGAGCAGTTCTTC. Its translation is CASSQLTGTSDYNEQFF.

This chain joins TRBV5-1 and TRBJ2-7; TRBD2 might be the D (5 bases). The CDR3 length is 12 residues. Germline V CDR1 and CDR2: SGHRS, YFSETQ. With 4 bases removed from V and 3 bases from J, the gap between germline ends came to 8 bases. The CDR3 is CASSPGNYEQYF. In DNA form, the CDR3 reads TGCGCCAGCAGCCCCGGGAACTACGAGCAGTACTTC.

This chain connects TRBV2 to TRBJ2-2, with 7 bases identical to TRBD2. Trimming removed 4 bases from V and 6 bases from J; junction bases left unmatched: 2. Germline CDR1 reads SNHLY; CDR2 reads FYNNEI. The CDR3 totals 13 residues. The CDR3 protein is CASSAGRAGELFF. As DNA, the CDR3 is TGTGCCAGCAGTGCTGGGAGGGCCGGGGAGCTGTTTTTT.

The chain employs TRBV4-1 and TRBJ2-7; 8 bases are shared with TRBD1. Germline V gene data show CDR1 as MGHRA and CDR2 as YSYEKL. Unmatched junction bases numbered 5, after V lost 4 bases and J lost 0 bases. The CDR3 covers 15 residues. This chain's CDR3 is CASSPRTGSSYEQYF. DNA for the CDR3: TGCGCCAGCAGCCCCCGGACAGGGAGCTCCTACGAGCAGTACTTC.

This chain joins TRBV12-3 or TRBV12-4 and TRBJ2-7; maybe TRBD2 (7 bases). The V end lost 7 bases, the J end lost 4 bases, and 14 bases lay between the germline ends. There are 13 residues in the CDR3. CDR3 in DNA: TGTGCCAGCAACGACAAGGGGGGGTACGAGCAGTACTTC. Translating gives CASNDKGGYEQYF.

The chain carries TRBV6-5 and TRBJ2-2; the D is unclear. The CDR3 spans 13 residues. Germline CDR1 is MNHEY and CDR2 is SVGAGI. V lost 0 bases, J lost 7 bases, and 6 bases lay in between. This CDR3 is CASSYSNYGELFF. The DNA for the CDR3 is TGTGCCAGCAGTTACTCAAACTACGGGGAGCTGTTTTTT.

The chain has TRBV19 and TRBJ1-2; D may be TRBD1 (5 bases). Trimming shortened V by 7 bases and J by 3 bases, and 15 bases separated the two germline ends. The CDR3 has 14 residues. Germline V gene sequence: CDR1 LNHDA, CDR2 SQIVND (reference sequence). This chain's CDR3 is CASNKGSRDYGYTF. In nucleotides, the CDR3 is TGTGCCAGTAATAAGGGGTCGAGAGACTATGGCTACACCTTC. The whole variable domain, filled in from reference TRBV19 and TRBJ1-2, reads DGGITQSPKYLFRKEGQNVTLSCEQNLNHDAMYWYRQDPGQGLRLIYYSQIVNDFQKGDIAEGYSVSREKKESFPLTVTSAQKNPTAFYLCASNKGSRDYGYTFGSGTRLTVV.

This chain uses TRBV6-2 or TRBV6-3 with TRBJ2-3; D ambiguous. The germline V and J ends were trimmed by 2 bases and 0 bases, with 9 bases remaining between them. CDR3 length: 15 amino acids. Germline CDR1 MNHEY, CDR2 SVGEGT. CDR3 sequence reads: CASSYMAASTDTQYF. CDR3 in DNA: TGTGCCAGCAGTTACATGGCGGCTAGCACAGATACGCAGTATTTT.

The CDR3 nucleotides read TGTGCCAGCAGCCAAGACTTGACCTGGAGCAATGAGCAGTTCTTC. The encoded protein is CASSQDLTWSNEQFF. V and J are TRBV14 and TRBJ2-1; no reliable D call. Germline CDR1 is SGHDN and CDR2 is FVKESK. The germline V and J ends were trimmed by 0 bases and 6 bases, with 12 bases remaining between them. The CDR3 is 15 residues long. Supplemented by reference TRBV14 and TRBJ2-1, the full variable domain reads EAGVTQFPSHSVIEKGQTVTLRCDPISGHDNLYWYRRVMGKEIKFLLHFVKESKQDESGMPNNRFLAERTGGTYSTLKVQPAELEDSGVYFCASSQDLTWSNEQFFGPGTRLTVL.

This clone was recorded a few times. The chain links TRBV5-1 to TRBJ2-1; 14 nucleotides align to TRBD2. The J segment lost 9 bases and the V segment lost 8 bases, leaving 7 bases of the junction unmatched. Germline V gene data show CDR1 as SGHRS and CDR2 as YFSETQ. The CDR3 spans 14 residues. The CDR3 reads CASMFGTSGGEQFF. Here the CDR3 DNA reads TGCGCCAGTATGTTCGGGACTAGCGGGGGTGAGCAGTTCTTC. The whole variable domain, remainder taken from reference TRBV5-1 and TRBJ2-1, is KAGVTQTPRYLIKTRGQQVTLSCSPISGHRSVSWYQQTPGQGLQFLFEYFSETQRNKGNFPGRFSGRQFSNSRSEMNVSTLELGDSALYLCASMFGTSGGEQFFGPGTRLTVL.

CDR3 DNA: TGTGCCAGCAGCCAAGAACTAGCGGATTCCTACAATGAGCAGTTCTTC. Translating gives CASSQELADSYNEQFF. This chain links TRBV4-2 with TRBJ2-1; TRBD2 matches 8 bases. This CDR3 is 16 amino acids long. CDR1 is LGHNA, CDR2 YNFKEQ, per germline. J gave up 1 base and V 0 bases, and 2 bases lay outside the gene matches.

The chain uses TRBV4-1 and TRBJ1-3; TRBD1 agrees at 7 bases. The junction had 13 bases not matched to a gene; V was cut back by 1 base and J by 7 bases. This CDR3 spans 17 amino acids. Germline V gives CDR1 MGHRA, CDR2 YSYEKL. The chain's CDR3 is CASSQVEGTASVNTIYF. The CDR3 DNA reads TGCGCCAGCAGCCAAGTAGAGGGGACAGCCTCTGTGAACACCATATATTTT.